This passage covers 7 T cell receptor beta chains from one sample sequenced in a study of blood T cell repertoires in COVID-19. Sequenced by immunoSEQ multiplex PCR; TCRdb stores in-frame clones only, minus some. The table lists over 150,000 clones, 70% to 90% of them singletons. Input material: peripheral blood. Receptors were obtained from a woman aged 55-69 years with COVID-19, enrolled during active disease.

The V and J genes are TRBV5-1 and TRBJ1-4; no clear D. The CDR3 has 13 residues. The V gene lost 1 base and the J gene lost 5 bases, with 6 bases spanning the gap. Germline V gene sequence: CDR1 SGHRS, CDR2 YFSETQ. The CDR3 DNA follows: TGCGCCAGCAGCTTGAGGAGAAATGAAAAACTGTTTTTT. This translates into CASSLRRNEKLFF.

The chain carries TRBV3-1 (or the pseudogene TRBV3-2) and TRBJ2-1, with D tentatively TRBD1 (6 bases). Between the trimmed V and J ends, which lost 5 bases and 4 bases, there was a span of 12 bases. The CDR3 contains 14 residues. The germline V gene encodes CDR1 LGHDT and CDR2 YNNKEL (reference sequence). The CDR3 is CASSWDMGYNEQFF. The DNA of the CDR3 is TGTGCCAGCAGCTGGGACATGGGATACAATGAGCAGTTCTTC.

In its sample, this clone was seen once. The same CDR3 is also encoded by other DNA sequences in this sample. This sequence joins TRBV10-3 and TRBJ1-1, with TRBD1 matching over 7 bases. Unmatched junction bases numbered 4, after V lost 9 bases and J lost 0 bases. This CDR3 has 13 amino acids. From germline, CDR1 is ENHRY and CDR2 SYGVKD. The CDR3 sequence: CAIRGTVNTEAFF. The CDR3 region has the DNA TGTGCCATTCGCGGGACAGTGAACACTGAAGCTTTCTTT.

This clone showed up just a few times. V and J are TRBV18 and TRBJ2-7; TRBD1 agrees at 11 bases. Germline CDR1 is KGHSH and CDR2 is LQKENI. The CDR3 loop spans 13 amino acids. The junction had 1 base not matched to a gene; V was cut back by 5 bases and J by 4 bases. CDR3: CASSGTGGYEQYF. CDR3 nucleotides: TGTGCCAGCTCAGGGACAGGGGGGTACGAGCAGTACTTC.

This clone has a handful of counts. The rearrangement uses TRBV27 and TRBJ2-1; 8 nucleotides agree with TRBD1. V shed 4 bases and J 8 bases; nucleotides not matched to a gene: 13. CDR1 is MNHEY and CDR2 is SMNVEV in the germline V gene (reference sequence). This CDR3 has 16 residues. CDR3 DNA: TGTGCCAGCAGTTCGAAGACTTCCAGGGGGCGAGATGAGCAGTTCTTC. Amino acid sequence: CASSSKTSRGRDEQFF.

This clone showed up just a few times. The genes are TRBV29-1 and TRBJ1-2; 10 bases line up with TRBD1. V shed 3 bases, J shed 1 base, and the junction held 2 bases outside the gene matches. The germline CDR1 and CDR2 sequences are SQVTM and ANQGSEA. The CDR3 totals 14 residues. For the CDR3, the DNA is TGCAGCGTTGAGGGACAGGGGCTTAACTATGGCTACACCTTC. As protein: CSVEGQGLNYGYTF.

This chain uses TRBV5-1 with TRBJ1-1; tentatively, D is TRBD1 (5 bases). Trimming removed 4 bases at V and 1 base at J, with 14 bases between. CDR1 is SGHRS and CDR2 is YFSETQ in the germline V gene. There are 15 residues in the CDR3. The CDR3 region has the DNA TGCGCCAGCAGCGAATCTCAGGGCGCGAACACTGAAGCTTTCTTT. Encoded protein: CASSESQGANTEAFF.